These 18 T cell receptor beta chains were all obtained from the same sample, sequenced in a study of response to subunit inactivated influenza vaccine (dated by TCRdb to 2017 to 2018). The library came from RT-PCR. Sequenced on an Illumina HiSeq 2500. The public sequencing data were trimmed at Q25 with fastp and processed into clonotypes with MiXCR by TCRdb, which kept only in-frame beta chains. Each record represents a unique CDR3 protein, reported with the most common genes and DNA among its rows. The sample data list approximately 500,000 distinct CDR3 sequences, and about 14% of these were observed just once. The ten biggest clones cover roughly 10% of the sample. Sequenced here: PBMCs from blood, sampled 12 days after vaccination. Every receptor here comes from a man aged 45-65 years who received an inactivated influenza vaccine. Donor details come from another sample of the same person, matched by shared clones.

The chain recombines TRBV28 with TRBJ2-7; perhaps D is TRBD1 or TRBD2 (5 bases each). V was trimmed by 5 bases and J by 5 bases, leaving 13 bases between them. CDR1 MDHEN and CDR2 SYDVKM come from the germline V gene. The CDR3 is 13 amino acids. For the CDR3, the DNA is TGTGCCAGCAGTCAGATCTCGGGGCACGAGCAGTACTTC. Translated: CASSQISGHEQYF. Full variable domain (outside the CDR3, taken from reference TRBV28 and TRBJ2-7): DVKVTQSSRYLVKRTGEKVFLECVQDMDHENMFWYRQDPGLGLRLIYFSYDVKMKEKGDIPEGYSVSREKKERFSLILESASTNQTSMYLCASSQISGHEQYFGPGTRLTVT.

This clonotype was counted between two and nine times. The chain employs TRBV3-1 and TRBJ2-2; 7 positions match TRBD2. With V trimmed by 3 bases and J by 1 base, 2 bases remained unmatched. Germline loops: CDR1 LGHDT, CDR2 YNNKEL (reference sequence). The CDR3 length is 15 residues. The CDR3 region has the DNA TGTGCCAGCAGCCATGGCGGGGGGAACACCGGGGAGCTGTTTTTT. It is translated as CASSHGGGNTGELFF. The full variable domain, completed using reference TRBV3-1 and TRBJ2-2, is DTAVSQTPKYLVTQMGNDKSIKCEQNLGHDTMYWYKQDSKKFLKIMFSYNNKELIINETVPNRFSPKSPDKAHLNLHINSLELGDSAVYFCASSHGGGNTGELFFGEGSRLTVL.

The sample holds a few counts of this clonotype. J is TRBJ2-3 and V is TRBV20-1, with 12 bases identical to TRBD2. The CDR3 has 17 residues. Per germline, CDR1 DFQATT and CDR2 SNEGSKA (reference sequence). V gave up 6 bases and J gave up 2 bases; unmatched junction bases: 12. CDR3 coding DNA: TGCAGTGCCCAGCGGGCTAGCGGGGGGGAATACACAGATACGCAGTATTTT. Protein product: CSAQRASGGEYTDTQYF.

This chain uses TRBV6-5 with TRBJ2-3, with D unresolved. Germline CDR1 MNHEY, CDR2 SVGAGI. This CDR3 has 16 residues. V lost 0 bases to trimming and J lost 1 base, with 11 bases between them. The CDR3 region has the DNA TGTGCCAGCAGTTACTCGACGGTAGAGGGCACAGATACGCAGTATTTT. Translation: CASSYSTVEGTDTQYF.

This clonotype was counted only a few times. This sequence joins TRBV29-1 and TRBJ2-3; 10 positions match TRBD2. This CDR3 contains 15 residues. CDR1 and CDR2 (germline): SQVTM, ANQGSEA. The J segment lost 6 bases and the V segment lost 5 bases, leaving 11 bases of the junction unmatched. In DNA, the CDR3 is TGCAGCGTTAGGTTGACTAGCGGGTCCCCGGATACGCAGTATTTT. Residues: CSVRLTSGSPDTQYF.

The CDR3 protein is CASSLSMDRGNYNEQFF. CDR3 in DNA: TGTGCCAGCAGTTTGAGTATGGACAGGGGAAACTACAATGAGCAGTTCTTC. This chain joins TRBV28 and TRBJ2-1, with 9 positions matching TRBD1. Germline lookup yields CDR1 MDHEN and CDR2 SYDVKM. The CDR3 covers 17 residues. The junction had 9 bases not matched to a gene; V was cut back by 3 bases and J by 3 bases. The full variable domain, in which reference TRBV28 and TRBJ2-1 provide the parts outside the CDR3, is DVKVTQSSRYLVKRTGEKVFLECVQDMDHENMFWYRQDPGLGLRLIYFSYDVKMKEKGDIPEGYSVSREKKERFSLILESASTNQTSMYLCASSLSMDRGNYNEQFFGPGTRLTVL.

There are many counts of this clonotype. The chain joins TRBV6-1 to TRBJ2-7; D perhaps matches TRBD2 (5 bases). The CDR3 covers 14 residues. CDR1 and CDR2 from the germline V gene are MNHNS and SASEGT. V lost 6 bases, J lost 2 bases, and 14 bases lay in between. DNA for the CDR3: TGTGCCAGCAGCCTAACAGAGGGCCCCTACGAGCAGTACTTC. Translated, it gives CASSLTEGPYEQYF.

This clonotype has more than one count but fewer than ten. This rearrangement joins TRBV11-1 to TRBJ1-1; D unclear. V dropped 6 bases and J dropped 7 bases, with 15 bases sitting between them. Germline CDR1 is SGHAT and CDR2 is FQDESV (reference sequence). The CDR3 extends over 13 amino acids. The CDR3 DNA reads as TGTGCCAGCAGACAAAGTCTCGGACTTGAAGCTTTCTTT. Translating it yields CASRQSLGLEAFF.

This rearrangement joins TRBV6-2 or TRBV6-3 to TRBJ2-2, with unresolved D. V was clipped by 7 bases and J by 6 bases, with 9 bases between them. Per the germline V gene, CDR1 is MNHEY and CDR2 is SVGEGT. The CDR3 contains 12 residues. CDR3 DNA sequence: TGTGCCAGCACCCGTCACGCCGGGGAGCTGTTTTTT. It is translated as CASTRHAGELFF.

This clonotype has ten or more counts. The CDR3: CASTQSVGGNTIYF. CDR3 DNA sequence: TGTGCCAGCACCCAATCGGTCGGTGGAAACACCATATATTTT. The chain links TRBV7-2 to TRBJ1-3; D uncertain. The germline V gene encodes CDR1 SGHTA and CDR2 FQGNSA. V shed 7 bases and J shed 3 bases, with 13 bases lying between them. The length of the CDR3 is 14 residues.

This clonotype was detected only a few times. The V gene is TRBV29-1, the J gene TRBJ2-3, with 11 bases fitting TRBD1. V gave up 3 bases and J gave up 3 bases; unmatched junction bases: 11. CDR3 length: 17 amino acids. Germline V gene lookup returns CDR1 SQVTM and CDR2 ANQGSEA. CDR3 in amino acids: CSVDLPGQGGWTDTQYF. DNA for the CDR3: TGCAGCGTTGACCTACCGGGACAGGGGGGCTGGACAGATACGCAGTATTTT.

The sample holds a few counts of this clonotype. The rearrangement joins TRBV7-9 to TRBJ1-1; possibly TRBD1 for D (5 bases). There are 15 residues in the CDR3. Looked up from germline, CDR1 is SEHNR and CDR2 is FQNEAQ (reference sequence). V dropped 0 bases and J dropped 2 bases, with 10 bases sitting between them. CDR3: CASSLAIGANTEAFF. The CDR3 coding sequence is TGTGCCAGCAGCTTAGCAATAGGGGCCAACACTGAAGCTTTCTTT.

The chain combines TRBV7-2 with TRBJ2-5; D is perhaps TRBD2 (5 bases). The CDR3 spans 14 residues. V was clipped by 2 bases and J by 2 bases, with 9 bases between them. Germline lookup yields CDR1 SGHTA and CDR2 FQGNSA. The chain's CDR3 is CASSLWQRQETQYF. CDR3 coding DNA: TGTGCCAGCAGCTTATGGCAGCGGCAAGAGACCCAGTACTTC.

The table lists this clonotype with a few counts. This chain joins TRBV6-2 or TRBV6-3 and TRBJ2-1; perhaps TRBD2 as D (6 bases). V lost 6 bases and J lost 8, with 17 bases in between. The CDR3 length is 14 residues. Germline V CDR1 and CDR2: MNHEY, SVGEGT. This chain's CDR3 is CASSWGLRGDEQFF. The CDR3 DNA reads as TGTGCCAGCAGCTGGGGACTTCGTGGGGATGAGCAGTTCTTC.

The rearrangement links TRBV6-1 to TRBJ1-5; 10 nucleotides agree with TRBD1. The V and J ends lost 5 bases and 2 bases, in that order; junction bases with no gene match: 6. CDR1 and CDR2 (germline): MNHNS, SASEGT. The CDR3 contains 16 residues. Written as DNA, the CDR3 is TGTGCCAGCAGTCGTAGGACAGGGGGAGGCAATCAGCCCCAGCATTTT. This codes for CASSRRTGGGNQPQHF.

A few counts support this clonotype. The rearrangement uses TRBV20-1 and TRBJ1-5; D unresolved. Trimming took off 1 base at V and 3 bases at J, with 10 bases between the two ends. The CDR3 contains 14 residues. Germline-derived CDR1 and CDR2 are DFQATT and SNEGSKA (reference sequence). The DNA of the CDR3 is TGCAGTGCTAGAGCACCTTACAACAATCAGCCCCAGCATTTT. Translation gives CSARAPYNNQPQHF.

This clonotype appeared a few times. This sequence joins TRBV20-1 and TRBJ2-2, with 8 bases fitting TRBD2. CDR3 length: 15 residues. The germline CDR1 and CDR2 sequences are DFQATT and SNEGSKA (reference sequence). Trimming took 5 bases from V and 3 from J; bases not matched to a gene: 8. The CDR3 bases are TGCAGTGCTGGGTTAGCGGGAAGGGACACCGGGGAGCTGTTTTTT. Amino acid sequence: CSAGLAGRDTGELFF.

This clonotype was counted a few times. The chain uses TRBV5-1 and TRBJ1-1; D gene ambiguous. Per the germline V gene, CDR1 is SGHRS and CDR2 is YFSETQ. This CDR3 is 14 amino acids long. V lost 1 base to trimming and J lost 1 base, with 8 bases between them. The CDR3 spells CASSLYGENTEAFF. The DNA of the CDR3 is TGCGCCAGCAGCTTGTATGGGGAGAACACTGAAGCTTTCTTT.